This T cell receptor beta chain came from a study of CD8 T cells in Susac syndrome. RNA in amounts of roughly 0.5 to 1 ug was reverse transcribed with random hexamers. Each CDR3 protein gets one entry after TCRdb re-called the immunoSEQ multiplex PCR reads with MiXCR. There are 80,000 or so distinct CDR3 sequences in the sample; 95% to 97% occur only once, and roughly 0.45% lies in the top ten. The material sequenced was CD8+ T cells from PBMCs. The sequence was obtained from a human donor with Susac syndrome.

The CDR3 nucleotides are TGCAGTGCTAGAGGATTCGGGGCCACTGAAGCTTTCTTT. This translates into CSARGFGATEAFF. The chain employs TRBV20-1 and TRBJ1-1, with D perhaps TRBD1 (5 bases). From germline, CDR1 is DFQATT and CDR2 SNEGSKA (reference sequence). The CDR3 has 13 residues. Trimming cost V 1 base and J 4 bases, with 10 bases left between them.